This passage covers 17 T cell receptor beta chains from one sample sequenced in a study of T-cell memory formation after mild COVID-19. TCRdb fed the 5' RACE reads into MiXCR, producing one record per CDR3 protein. The sample holds about 350,000 distinct CDR3 sequences, approximately 13% seen once. Sequenced sample: PBMCs or a T cell subset sorted from them (not recorded which). The receptors were sampled from a man between 18 and 29 years old who had mild COVID-19 (a few samples of this study predate the infection). Cell type and time point are not known.

This clonotype occurred many times. V gene TRBV5-1 combines with J gene TRBJ2-3, with D tentatively TRBD1 (6 bases). Germline V gives CDR1 SGHRS, CDR2 YFSETQ. With 2 bases removed from V and 5 bases from J, the gap between germline ends came to 15 bases. The CDR3 has 15 amino acids. CDR3: CASSLTGPIGDTQYF. Here the CDR3 DNA reads TGCGCCAGCAGCTTAACAGGGCCGATAGGAGATACGCAGTATTTT.

The sample holds a few counts of this clonotype. The chain carries TRBV11-2 and TRBJ1-2, with TRBD1 matching over 9 bases. The junction had 13 bases not matched to a gene; V was cut back by 4 bases and J by 1 base. CDR1 is SGHAT and CDR2 is FQNNGV in the germline V gene. CDR3 length: 18 amino acids. CDR3 amino acids: CASSSPRDRAGGNYGYTF. The CDR3 DNA reads as TGTGCCAGCAGCTCGCCGCGGGACAGGGCGGGGGGTAACTATGGCTACACCTTC.

The CDR3 loop is CASGQGATNYGYTF. CDR3 bases: TGTGCCAGTGGACAGGGGGCCACTAACTATGGCTACACCTTC. V and J are TRBV5-4 and TRBJ1-2, with TRBD1 matching over 11 bases. Looked up from germline, CDR1 is SGHNT and CDR2 is YYREEE (reference sequence). V shed 8 bases, J shed 0 bases, and the junction held 3 bases outside the gene matches. This CDR3 spans 14 amino acids.

This clonotype was recorded a few times. V is TRBV5-1 and J is TRBJ1-1; the D gene is possibly TRBD1 (5 bases). The V end was cut by 0 bases, the J end by 8 bases, with 11 bases between. Germline V CDR1 and CDR2: SGHRS, YFSETQ. The CDR3 is 13 amino acids. CDR3 region: CASSLVGGPEAFF. The DNA for the CDR3 is TGCGCCAGCAGCTTGGTCGGGGGTCCCGAAGCTTTCTTT.

This clonotype was seen a handful of times. J is TRBJ2-7 and V is TRBV18; D remains unclear. Trimming left V 4 bases short and J 0 bases short, with 13 bases between. The length of the CDR3 is 15 residues. The germline gives CDR1 KGHSH, CDR2 LQKENI. The CDR3 nucleotides are TGTGCCAGCTCACGCGAAAGGACGGTCTCCTACGAGCAGTACTTC. This encodes CASSRERTVSYEQYF. Combining the CDR3 with reference TRBV18 and TRBJ2-7 gives the whole variable domain NAGVMQNPRHLVRRRGQEARLRCSPMKGHSHVYWYRQLPEEGLKFMVYLQKENIIDESGMPKERFSAEFPKEGPSILRIQQVVRGDSAAYFCASSRERTVSYEQYFGPGTRLTVT.

In this sample, this clonotype turned up many times. CDR3 residues: CASRQTGKSSTDTQYF. The CDR3 nucleotides read TGTGCCAGCAGGCAGACAGGGAAGTCTAGCACAGATACGCAGTATTTT. The V call is TRBV7-9, the J call TRBJ2-3, with TRBD1 matching over 7 bases. V dropped 6 bases and J dropped 0; count of bases not matched to a gene: 9. In germline, CDR1 is SEHNR, CDR2 FQNEAQ (reference sequence). The CDR3 runs 16 residues.

This clonotype showed up just a few times. V is TRBV25-1 and J is TRBJ2-5, with D perhaps matching TRBD2 (5 bases). The germline V gene encodes CDR1 MGHDK and CDR2 SYGVNS. V shed 3 bases and J shed 7 bases, with 12 bases lying between them. The CDR3 has 13 residues. CDR3 loop: CASSDPGRGTQYF. CDR3 nucleotides: TGTGCCAGCAGTGATCCGGGGAGAGGGACCCAGTACTTC.

This clonotype showed up just a few times. J is TRBJ2-5 and V is TRBV5-1; D might be TRBD2 (7 bases). This CDR3 is 15 amino acids long. Germline V gene sequence: CDR1 SGHRS, CDR2 YFSETQ. V was shortened by 0 bases and J by 4 bases, with 13 bases between the two germline ends. The CDR3 here is CASSLEQGRGETQYF. The CDR3 DNA sequence: TGCGCCAGCAGCTTGGAGCAGGGGAGGGGAGAGACCCAGTACTTC.

The V gene is TRBV7-9, the J gene TRBJ1-4; a weak D match, TRBD1 (5 bases). Germline V CDR1 and CDR2: SEHNR, FQNEAQ (reference sequence). This CDR3 is built from 17 residues. V lost 1 base and J lost 7, with 19 bases in between. The CDR3 reads CASSLGALGRAIEKLFF. DNA of the CDR3: TGTGCCAGCAGCTTAGGGGCCCTGGGACGGGCGATTGAAAAACTGTTTTTT.

This clonotype was found a few times. This rearrangement joins TRBV12-3 or TRBV12-4 to TRBJ2-7; 9 nucleotides line up with TRBD1. CDR3 length: 14 residues. With 6 bases clipped from V and 5 bases from J, the junction kept 8 bases outside the gene matches. The CDR3 region is CASSPGTGRNEQYF. The CDR3 DNA follows: TGTGCCAGCAGCCCCGGGACAGGGCGGAACGAGCAGTACTTC.

This clonotype was picked up a small number of times. V and J are TRBV4-2 and TRBJ1-5, with a possible D match to TRBD1 (5 bases). This CDR3 comprises 14 residues. The V end was cut by 1 base, the J end by 3 bases, with 7 bases between. Germline CDR1 is LGHNA and CDR2 is YNFKEQ. CDR3 region: CASSQGGDNQPQHF. CDR3 bases: TGTGCCAGCAGCCAAGGGGGGGACAATCAGCCCCAGCATTTT.

At least ten counts were recorded for this clonotype. The germline gene is not matched at one end of the junction; a read error may be the cause. This chain connects TRBV6-6 to TRBJ1-5; D may be TRBD1 (6 bases). The CDR3 is 18 amino acids. The germline CDR1 and CDR2 sequences are MNHNY and SVGAGI (reference sequence). CDR3 amino acids: CASSYSRPAGDSDQPQHF. CDR3 in DNA: TGTGCCAGCAGTTACTCGAGACCGGCAGGGGATAGCGATCAGCCCCAGCATTTT.

V gene TRBV6-6 combines with J gene TRBJ1-2; TRBD1 matches 8 bases. After removal of 5 bases from V and 4 bases from J, the junction contained 6 bases not matched to a gene. The CDR3 extends over 14 amino acids. Germline loops: CDR1 MNHNY, CDR2 SVGAGI (reference sequence). The CDR3 nucleotides read TGTGCCAGCAGTGACGGACAGGGCACCTATGGCTACACCTTC. It translates to CASSDGQGTYGYTF.

This clonotype was detected a few times. The chain couples TRBV7-4 to TRBJ1-5; D is ambiguous. CDR1 is SGHVT, CDR2 SQSDAQ, per germline. Trimming stripped 7 bases from V and 11 bases from J, with 15 bases between. There are 12 residues in the CDR3. Here the CDR3 DNA reads TGTGCCAGCACCCTTAGTGGCAGGTCCCAGCATTTT. Translated: CASTLSGRSQHF.

This clonotype was counted only a few times. V gene TRBV7-2 combines with J gene TRBJ2-5, with TRBD2 identical over 12 bases. The length of the CDR3 is 13 residues. Germline values: CDR1 SGHTA, CDR2 FQGNSA. J lost 7 bases, V lost 8 bases, and 5 bases had no gene match. The CDR3 is CASRLAGAPTQYF. CDR3 nucleotide sequence: TGTGCCAGCCGACTAGCGGGGGCCCCGACCCAGTACTTC.

The chain links TRBV24-1 to TRBJ2-6; no clear D. From germline, CDR1 is KGHDR and CDR2 SFDVKD. The CDR3 is 18 amino acids. The germline V and J ends were trimmed by 3 bases and 0 bases, with 14 bases remaining between them. CDR3 nucleotide sequence: TGTGCCACCAGTGATCGACCTAAGGACCGCTCTGGGGCCAACGTCCTGACTTTC. Residues: CATSDRPKDRSGANVLTF.

This clonotype was counted only a few times. The V call is TRBV7-2, the J call TRBJ1-2; D possibly corresponds to TRBD1 (5 bases). The V and J ends lost 3 bases and 7 bases respectively, with 15 bases between them. The length of the CDR3 is 14 residues. The germline V gene encodes CDR1 SGHTA and CDR2 FQGNSA. In DNA, the CDR3 is TGTGCCAGCAGCTTCTTCCGGATGAGGGGTGGCTACACCTTC. It codes for CASSFFRMRGGYTF.